By share, the clone carrying this TCR beta chain counts as medium-sized. No antigen is known for it. This specimen belongs to a study of metastatic and nonmetastatic thyroid tumors. About the study: Across blood and tumor or nodule tissue, repertoires from malignant and benign thyroid patients were compared with one another. Findings and caveats of the study: Reportedly, malignant thyroid tumors had significantly higher TCR beta diversity than benign nodules, in blood and tumor.

Before thyroid surgery, none of the patients had received any treatment. In the authors' methods: The study built a papillary thyroid cancer distant-metastasis classifier from CDR3 differences across clinicopathological groups. TCRdb re-analyzed the PCR reads using MiXCR. The V and J calls reflect TCRdb's pipeline rather than the authors' work. This table holds about 17,000 clones, under 30% found once. The CDR3 is made up of 17 amino acids. Between the trimmed V and J ends, which lost 2 bases and 1 base, there was a span of 18 bases. Germline V CDR1 and CDR2: MNHEY, SVGAGI. The source of this sequence is a female donor with papillary thyroid cancer or a benign thyroid nodule (not recorded which). Some clones in this sample may be carry-over from other donors' samples. Sequenced input: tumor tissue. The chain recombines TRBV6-5 with TRBJ2-7; possible D gene TRBD2, 6 bases. The CDR3: CASSYKGFSGHSYEQYF. The CDR3 coding sequence is TGTGCCAGCAGTTACAAAGGATTTAGCGGCCATTCCTACGAGCAGTACTTC.